A selection of T cell receptor beta chains follows, all from one sample in a study of response to subunit inactivated influenza vaccine. TCRdb independently ran MiXCR on the RT-PCR reads; one entry per CDR3 protein. The data contain 430,000 or so distinct CDR3 sequences, 9.5% to 12% of them singletons. Sequences were derived from PBMCs from blood, sampled roughly 48 days after vaccination. These receptors originate from a man aged 45-65 years who received an inactivated influenza vaccine. Each CDR3 is given with its conserved first and last residue. A D gene is named only where the DNA matches it firmly. Clone size is stated in some rows and not others, as once, few, many or a class when expanded.

v_gene	j_gene	abundance	d_gene	len	CDR3nt	CDR3aa
TRBV7-9	TRBJ1-5	-	-	16	TGTGCCAGCAGCCCCCTTACCGGGACCCCAGATCAGCCCCAGCATTTT	CASSPLTGTPDQPQHF
TRBV29-1	TRBJ2-7	many	TRBD2	14	TGCAGCGTTGCTAGGACTAGCCGATCCTACGAGCAGTACTTC	CSVARTSRSYEQYF
TRBV10-3	TRBJ1-4	few	-	14	TGTGCCACGCGGGCCGGGGCAACTAATGAAAAACTGTTTTTT	CATRAGATNEKLFF
TRBV12-3/TRBV12-4	TRBJ2-3	-	-	11	TGTGCCAGCAGTTTAATTAATACGCAGTATTTT	CASSLINTQYF
TRBV28	TRBJ2-1	few	TRBD1	14	TGTGCCAGCAGCCGGACAGGCGACTACAATGAGCAGTTCTTC	CASSRTGDYNEQFF
TRBV20-1	TRBJ2-3	-	TRBD2	13	TGCAGTGCTAGACGGACTAGTCTGGATACGCAGTATTTT	CSARRTSLDTQYF
TRBV4-3	TRBJ1-2	many	TRBD1	18	TGCGCCAGCAGCCAAGGACAGGGTGGGTTCTTGGCTAACTATGGCTACACCTTC	CASSQGQGGFLANYGYTF
TRBV12-3/TRBV12-4	TRBJ2-1	many	TRBD2	15	TGTGCCAGCAGTCCTACTAGCGGGAGTTTCGGTGAGCAGTTCTTC	CASSPTSGSFGEQFF
TRBV4-1	TRBJ1-3	-	-	17	TGCGCCAGCAGCCAAGAACTGATCGCTAGTACTGGAAACACCATATATTTT	CASSQELIASTGNTIYF
TRBV29-1	TRBJ2-5	many	TRBD2	13	TGCAGCGGTAGCGGGAGGGCCCGAGAGACCCAGTACTTC	CSGSGRARETQYF
TRBV5-4	TRBJ1-1	few	-	15	TGTGCCAGCAGGCTGGGGGGGACGGTGAACACTGAAGCTTTCTTT	CASRLGGTVNTEAFF
TRBV20-1	TRBJ2-7	-	TRBD1	17	TGCTGTGCTAGAGATCGGGCAAGGGACAGGCTCGTGGGCGAGCAGTACTTC	CCARDRARDRLVGEQYF
TRBV5-5	TRBJ1-1	-	TRBD1	15	TGTGCCAGCAGCTTGGCGTTTGAGGGGGCGCTGAGAGCTTTCTTT	CASSLAFEGALRAFF
TRBV12-3/TRBV12-4	TRBJ1-2	few	-	12	TGTGCCAGCAGTTTAATGGGGTATGGCTACACCTTC	CASSLMGYGYTF
TRBV7-2	TRBJ1-4	few	-	13	TGTGCCAGCAGCCCCGGTAGAGATGAAAAACTGTTTTTT	CASSPGRDEKLFF
TRBV7-7	TRBJ2-3	many	-	13	TGTGCCAGCAGCTTAGAGCGCACAGATACGCAGTATTTT	CASSLERTDTQYF
TRBV10-3	TRBJ2-7	-	TRBD2	13	TGTGCCACCGCCGCGGGCGGGAGCTACGAGCAGTACTTC	CATAAGGSYEQYF
TRBV6-5	TRBJ1-2	few	-	14	TGTGCCAGCACTTTAAGGACAGAGAACTATGGCTACACCTTC	CASTLRTENYGYTF
TRBV7-2	TRBJ2-1	few	-	13	TGTGCCAGCAGCTTACTAGTCATGAATGAGCAGTTCTTC	CASSLLVMNEQFF
TRBV12-3/TRBV12-4	TRBJ2-7	-	-	17	TGTGCCAGCAGTTCCTCGGGACCGACCTGGTATTCCTACGAGCAGTACTTC	CASSSSGPTWYSYEQYF
TRBV4-3	TRBJ2-1	few	-	14	TGCGCCAGCAGCCAAGATCTTGTATACAATGAGCAGTTCTTC	CASSQDLVYNEQFF
TRBV3-1	TRBJ1-1	-	TRBD1	16	TGTGCCAGCAGCCTCCAACCGGGACAGGGGAACACTGAAGCTTTCTTT	CASSLQPGQGNTEAFF
TRBV3-1	TRBJ2-2	few	-	16	TGTGCCAGCAGCGGATACAGGGGACTAAACACCGGGGAGCTGTTTTTT	CASSGYRGLNTGELFF
TRBV10-3	TRBJ2-7	-	TRBD2	15	TGTGCCATCAGTGCCTCGGCCGGCGGGGGCTACGAGCAGTACTTC	CAISASAGGGYEQYF
TRBV5-1	TRBJ2-1	many	-	12	TGCGCCAGCAGCTTGAGAGGCGATGAGCAGTTCTTC	CASSLRGDEQFF
TRBV9	TRBJ1-1	few	-	15	TGTGCCAGCAGCGTAGGCGGCGCGGCGAACACTGAAGCTTTCTTT	CASSVGGAANTEAFF
TRBV12-3/TRBV12-4	TRBJ2-3	many	-	15	TGTGCCAGCAGTTTACAGCTAGTAAGCACAGATACGCAGTATTTT	CASSLQLVSTDTQYF
TRBV7-2	TRBJ2-5	-	-	14	TGTGCCAGCAGCTTAGGGCCCGAGCGGGAGACCCAGTACTTC	CASSLGPERETQYF
TRBV10-3	TRBJ1-1	-	TRBD1	17	TGTGCCATCAGTGAGTTATTTCCCAGGGGGAAGGACACTGAAGCTTTCTTT	CAISELFPRGKDTEAFF
TRBV12-3/TRBV12-4	TRBJ2-5	many	TRBD2	17	TGTGCCAGCAGTGCCTCTAGTGAGACCGCGGGGGGAGAGACCCAGTACTTC	CASSASSETAGGETQYF
TRBV11-3	TRBJ2-1	-	-	13	TGTGCCAGCAGCTTAGATGGCGCCTATGAGCAGTTCTTC	CASSLDGAYEQFF
TRBV3-1	TRBJ2-7	-	-	14	TGTGCCAGCGCAGCAGGGCCCTCATTCTACGAGCACTACTTC	CASAAGPSFYEHYF
TRBV24-1	TRBJ2-1	many	TRBD2	14	TGTGCCACCGAGAGCGGGGGGTTGTACAATGAGCAGTTCTTC	CATESGGLYNEQFF
TRBV25-1	TRBJ2-1	few	TRBD2	18	TGTGCCAGCAGTGAAACTGGCAGGGCAGCGGGGGCCATCAATGAGCAGTTCTTC	CASSETGRAAGAINEQFF
TRBV4-1	TRBJ2-1	-	-	16	TGCGCCAGCAGCCAAGATCGGGGCCAGCCGAACAATGAGCAGTTCTTC	CASSQDRGQPNNEQFF
TRBV4-2	TRBJ2-7	-	-	13	TGTGCCAGCAGCCAAACGACTATTGTCGAGCAGTACTTC	CASSQTTIVEQYF
TRBV7-9	TRBJ1-2	-	-	15	TGTGCCAGCAGCTTAGAACGTCCAACTCTTTATGGCTACACCTTC	CASSLERPTLYGYTF
TRBV10-3	TRBJ2-7	few	-	15	TGTGCCATCAGTGAGTCCCGGCAGAACTCCTACGAGCAGTACTTC	CAISESRQNSYEQYF
TRBV2	TRBJ2-7	-	-	14	TGTGCCAGCAGTGAAGGCGGGACTGGTTTCGAGCAGTACTTC	CASSEGGTGFEQYF
TRBV20-1	TRBJ2-7	many	TRBD1	14	TGCAGTGCTAGGGACCGGGACAGGACCTACGAGCAGTACTTC	CSARDRDRTYEQYF
TRBV29-1	TRBJ1-1	-	-	12	TGCAGCGTTGTCCGGGGGAGGACTGAAGCTTTCTTT	CSVVRGRTEAFF
TRBV12-3/TRBV12-4	TRBJ2-7	few	-	14	TGTGCCAGCAGTACCGCCGGGACCCGCTCCGAGCAGTACTTC	CASSTAGTRSEQYF
TRBV29-1	TRBJ2-5	few	-	13	TGCAGCGTTGAACGGGATGTGAAAGAGACCCAGTACTTC	CSVERDVKETQYF
TRBV20-1	TRBJ2-7	many	TRBD1	11	TGCAGTGTGCAGGGGGTCAACGAGCAGTACTTC	CSVQGVNEQYF
TRBV7-8	TRBJ2-1	many	TRBD2	16	TGTGCCAGCAGCTCCCGCCTCGGTGGGACTAACAATGAGCAGTTCTTC	CASSSRLGGTNNEQFF
TRBV12-3/TRBV12-4	TRBJ1-1	many	-	14	TGTGCCAGCAGTTTAGGCCAGCCGAACACTGAAGCTTTCTTT	CASSLGQPNTEAFF
TRBV7-2	TRBJ2-1	-	TRBD1	13	TGTGCCAGCAGCCCCGGGACAGGGACTGAGCAGTTCTTC	CASSPGTGTEQFF
TRBV4-1	TRBJ1-4	-	TRBD1	16	TGCGCCAGCAGCCCTGCCCCGACAGGGAGAAATGAAAAACTGTTTTTT	CASSPAPTGRNEKLFF
TRBV7-2	TRBJ2-7	-	-	15	TGTGCCAGCAGCTTTCTCTCTAGCGACGGCGACGAGCAGTACTTC	CASSFLSSDGDEQYF
TRBV9	TRBJ2-2	few	-	13	TGTGCCAGCAGCGTAGTGGTAACCGGGGAGCTGTTTTTT	CASSVVVTGELFF
TRBV14	TRBJ2-7	few	-	13	TGTGCCAGCAGCCGATCCTTCTTGAGCGAGCAGTACTTC	CASSRSFLSEQYF
TRBV20-1	TRBJ1-2	many	-	11	TGCAGTGCTAGTCGGACGAATGGCTACACCTTC	CSASRTNGYTF
TRBV5-1	TRBJ2-1	few	TRBD1	15	TGCGCCAGCCGAACTCGGGACAGGGAACACAATGAGCAGTTCTTC	CASRTRDREHNEQFF
TRBV11-2	TRBJ2-3	few	-	15	TGTGCCAGCAGCTTACAGCTGACTAGCACAGATACGCAGTATTTT	CASSLQLTSTDTQYF